This T cell receptor (beta chain) originates from a study of T cell responses to AZD1222 COVID-19 vaccine. For the study at large: Pooled together were second doses at about 4 or about 12 weeks.

Study observations and caveats: Donors were mostly white British, more females; clonal diversity possibly underestimated.

The table came from immunoSEQ multiplex PCR; TCRdb's copy has only in-frame clones and leaves some out. The sample lists about 21,000 clones; approximately 86% were seen once. Worth noting for this clone: Antigen specificity is unknown.

Sequences were derived from peripheral blood, sampled on day 0 of AZD1222 vaccination. The clonotype was recovered from an adult in good health.

CDR3 in amino acids: CASSLSAAQSSYEQYF. The CDR3 DNA follows: TGTGCCAGCAGTTTATCGGCAGCCCAGAGCTCCTACGAGCAGTACTTC. The genes are TRBV27 and TRBJ2-7, with unresolved D. The V and J ends lost 0 bases and 0 bases respectively, with 12 bases between them. Germline CDR1 and CDR2: MNHEY and SMNVEV (reference sequence). This CDR3 is 16 amino acids long.